These 24 T cell receptor beta chains were all obtained from the same sample, sequenced in a study of OX40 agonist ivuxolimab in advanced cancers. The protocol was immunoSEQ multiplex PCR, while the TCRdb copy is restricted to in-frame clones and leaves out a portion. The sample lists 85,000 to 95,000 clones, 89% occurring once. Sequencing was performed on CD4+ or CD8+ T cells sorted from blood, taken in a trial of the OX40 agonist ivuxolimab. The receptor set was obtained from an adult with an advanced solid tumor such as melanoma, head and neck, liver or kidney cancer.

The V gene is TRBV18, the J gene TRBJ1-2, with 10 bases aligning to TRBD1. The CDR3 is made up of 15 amino acids. Per germline, CDR1 KGHSH and CDR2 LQKENI. Losses at the gene ends were 0 bases for V and 8 bases for J; bases not matched to a gene: 6. The CDR3 nucleotides are TGTGCCAGCTCACCACCAGTGACAGGGGGCAAGGGCTACACCTTC. This gives the protein CASSPPVTGGKGYTF.

The V gene is TRBV19, the J gene TRBJ2-1; 7 positions match TRBD2. The germline V gene has CDR1 LNHDA and CDR2 SQIVND (reference sequence). This CDR3 spans 16 amino acids. V dropped 3 bases and J dropped 7; count of bases not matched to a gene: 12. The CDR3 loop reads CASSINSPTGGNEQFF. The CDR3 nucleotides read TGTGCCAGTAGTATTAATTCCCCAACGGGAGGTAATGAGCAGTTCTTC.

The V call is TRBV25-1, the J call TRBJ1-1, with unresolved D. The CDR3 sequence is 11 residues long. Trimming cost V 5 bases and J 3 bases, with 4 bases left between them. Germline CDR1 is MGHDK and CDR2 is SYGVNS. The CDR3: CASSRDTEAFF. CDR3 coding DNA: TGTGCCAGCAGTCGTGACACTGAAGCTTTCTTT.

The V gene is TRBV19, the J gene TRBJ2-5, with TRBD2 matching 12 bases. V trimming: 5 bases; J trimming: 5 bases; junction bases outside the gene matches: 6. Germline values: CDR1 LNHDA, CDR2 SQIVND (reference sequence). This CDR3 comprises 15 residues. DNA of the CDR3: TGTGCCAGTAGTTCCTCTAGCGGGAGGGCCGAGACCCAGTACTTC. Translating gives CASSSSSGRAETQYF.

The chain links TRBV6-6 to TRBJ1-2, with D hard to call. Germline V gene data show CDR1 as MNHNY and CDR2 as SVGAGI (reference sequence). V shed 5 bases and J shed 0 bases, with 13 bases lying between them. The CDR3 consists of 15 residues. CDR3 sequence (DNA): TGTGCCAGCAGTACCCCTCGGAGCACTAACTATGGCTACACCTTC. Protein product: CASSTPRSTNYGYTF.

The gene calls are TRBV18 and TRBJ2-3, with 8 positions matching TRBD2. Germline CDR1 and CDR2: KGHSH and LQKENI. The CDR3 length is 17 residues. V shed 3 bases, J shed 3 bases, and the junction held 11 bases outside the gene matches. CDR3 in DNA: TGTGCCAGCTCACCCCCCGTTTCCGGCGGGAGGACAGATACGCAGTATTTT. It yields the protein CASSPPVSGGRTDTQYF.

This clone has a single count. CDR3 sequence: CASPLAGGVNNEQFF. The CDR3 DNA reads TGTGCCAGCCCGCTAGCGGGAGGGGTTAACAATGAGCAGTTCTTC. The gene calls are TRBV2 and TRBJ2-1; 12 bases map to TRBD2. Germline trimming cut 8 bases from V and 5 bases from J; bases unmatched to any gene: 7. This CDR3 contains 15 residues. The germline V gene encodes CDR1 SNHLY and CDR2 FYNNEI.

V and J are TRBV5-6 and TRBJ1-5, with D hard to call. CDR1 is SGHDT, CDR2 YYEEEE, per germline. This CDR3 has 15 residues. V was trimmed by 0 bases and J by 4 bases, leaving 11 bases between them. The CDR3 bases are TGTGCCAGCAGCTTGGGGCAGGCCTTAAATCAGCCCCAGCATTTT. This translates into CASSLGQALNQPQHF.

The genes are TRBV7-9 and TRBJ1-2; 8 bases fit TRBD1. The ends lost 5 bases at V and 7 bases at J; junction bases unmatched: 15. This CDR3 spans 16 amino acids. Looked up from germline, CDR1 is SEHNR and CDR2 is FQNEAQ (reference sequence). The CDR3 sequence: CASSLAGTGLTFGYTF. The CDR3 nucleotides are TGTGCCAGCAGCCTTGCCGGGACAGGCCTTACTTTTGGCTACACCTTC.

This clone appeared a few times. V is TRBV6-1 and J is TRBJ2-7; 7 bases are a match to TRBD1. Germline CDR1 reads MNHNS; CDR2 reads SASEGT. The CDR3 runs 11 residues. Trimming at V came to 11 bases and at J to 4 bases, leaving 5 bases not matched to a gene. CDR3 in DNA: TGTGCCGGGGGACAGCGATACGAGCAGTACTTC. It codes for CAGGQRYEQYF.

This chain links TRBV2 with TRBJ2-7; the D gene is possibly TRBD2 (5 bases). Germline V gene lookup returns CDR1 SNHLY and CDR2 FYNNEI. Trimming shortened V by 6 bases and J by 6 bases, and 9 bases separated the two germline ends. CDR3 size: 11 residues. The CDR3 loop is CASRAGGEQYF. The CDR3 nucleotides read TGTGCCAGCAGGGCGGGCGGCGAGCAGTACTTC.

The V gene is TRBV19, the J gene TRBJ2-5, with a possible D match to TRBD1 (6 bases). V shed 7 bases and J shed 5 bases, with 17 bases lying between them. There are 14 residues in the CDR3. Germline V CDR1 and CDR2: LNHDA, SQIVND (reference sequence). This CDR3 reads CASTQQGERETQYF. In DNA, the CDR3 is TGTGCCAGTACCCAACAGGGAGAGAGGGAGACCCAGTACTTC. Full variable domain (missing parts from reference TRBV19 and TRBJ2-5): DGGITQSPKYLFRKEGQNVTLSCEQNLNHDAMYWYRQDPGQGLRLIYYSQIVNDFQKGDIAEGYSVSREKKESFPLTVTSAQKNPTAFYLCASTQQGERETQYFGPGTRLLVL.

V gene TRBV19 combines with J gene TRBJ1-3; D is ambiguous. CDR3 size: 13 residues. Trimming removed 8 bases from V and 0 bases from J, with 8 bases in between. Germline assignment: CDR1 LNHDA and CDR2 SQIVND (reference sequence). The CDR3 sequence: CASAGFSGNTIYF. The CDR3 coding sequence is TGTGCCAGTGCCGGTTTCTCTGGAAACACCATATATTTT.

The chain combines TRBV30 with TRBJ1-5; D is ambiguous. The CDR3 is 14 amino acids. Trimming left V 2 bases short and J 0 bases short, with 8 bases between. CDR1 is GTSNPN, CDR2 SVGIG, per germline (reference sequence). CDR3 coding DNA: TGTGCCTGGAGTCGGTTACATAGCAATCAGCCCCAGCATTTT. Protein: CAWSRLHSNQPQHF.

The chain combines TRBV4-2 with TRBJ2-7; TRBD2 might be the D (6 bases). V was pared by 4 bases and J by 5 bases, with 15 bases between. This CDR3 spans 14 amino acids. Germline V CDR1 and CDR2: LGHNA, YNFKEQ. Here the CDR3 reads CASSPQGGGDEQYF. The CDR3 bases are TGTGCCAGCAGCCCTCAAGGTGGCGGGGACGAGCAGTACTTC.

This clone was detected only a few times. The chain has TRBV21-1 and TRBJ1-5; the table's D call TRBD1 went unverified against the DNA. TRBV21-1 is a listed pseudogene. The CDR3 is made up of 16 amino acids. The DNA of the CDR3 is TGTGCCAGCAGAAAAACTGGGACAGGGGACAATCAGCCCCAGCATTTT. Translation gives CASRKTGTGDNQPQHF.

This chain uses TRBV5-1 with TRBJ1-4; 10 positions agree with TRBD1. The junction had 0 bases not matched to a gene; V was cut back by 0 bases and J by 7 bases. The CDR3 contains 14 residues. Germline loops: CDR1 SGHRS, CDR2 YFSETQ. The CDR3: CASSLGTGGEKLFF. The CDR3 DNA is TGCGCCAGCAGCTTGGGGACAGGGGGTGAAAAACTGTTTTTT.

The chain combines TRBV14 with TRBJ1-1; 10 bases map to TRBD1. The V and J ends lost 0 bases and 5 bases, in that order; junction bases with no gene match: 15. CDR1 is SGHDN and CDR2 is FVKESK in the germline V gene. The CDR3 has 19 amino acids. The CDR3 DNA reads as TGTGCCAGCAGCCAAGAAATAAGGTGGGACAGGGGAGGAATGACTGAAGCTTTCTTT. Translated, it gives CASSQEIRWDRGGMTEAFF. Together with reference TRBV14 and TRBJ1-1, the CDR3 gives the full variable domain: EAGVTQFPSHSVIEKGQTVTLRCDPISGHDNLYWYRRVMGKEIKFLLHFVKESKQDESGMPNNRFLAERTGGTYSTLKVQPAELEDSGVYFCASSQEIRWDRGGMTEAFFGQGTRLTVV.

V and J are TRBV6-8 and TRBJ2-1; D not certain. Germline values: CDR1 MNHGY, CDR2 SAAAGT. This CDR3 contains 15 residues. Trimming shortened V by 6 bases and J by 2 bases, and 14 bases separated the two germline ends. The CDR3 DNA sequence: TGTGCCAGCAGACCCTCGCATGGGACCTACAATGAGCAGTTCTTC. As protein: CASRPSHGTYNEQFF.

The chain joins TRBV4-3 to TRBJ2-1; no definite D call. V dropped 0 bases and J dropped 5 bases, with 14 bases sitting between them. The CDR3 totals 16 residues. Germline CDR1 LGHNA, CDR2 YSLEER. The CDR3 spells CASSQELWYLHNEQFF. The CDR3 DNA follows: TGCGCCAGCAGCCAAGAATTATGGTACCTACACAATGAGCAGTTCTTC.

This clone was recorded once. V gene TRBV5-1 combines with J gene TRBJ2-5; 8 bases match TRBD1. CDR3 size: 16 residues. V gave up 0 bases and J gave up 5 bases; unmatched junction bases: 9. Germline lookup yields CDR1 SGHRS and CDR2 YFSETQ. This CDR3 is CASSLEATGAGETQYF. As DNA, the CDR3 is TGCGCCAGCAGCTTGGAAGCGACAGGGGCGGGGGAGACCCAGTACTTC.

The chain employs TRBV9 and TRBJ2-5; a possible D gene is TRBD2 (5 bases). The CDR3 is 12 amino acids. The V and J ends lost 4 bases and 3 bases respectively, with 7 bases between them. Germline CDR1 is SGDLS and CDR2 is YYNGEE. The CDR3 region is CASSPGEETQYF. In DNA form, the CDR3 reads TGTGCCAGCAGCCCCGGGGAAGAGACCCAGTACTTC.

This sequence joins TRBV19 and TRBJ1-1; D is perhaps TRBD1 (5 bases). Germline V CDR1 and CDR2: LNHDA, SQIVND (reference sequence). CDR3 length: 13 amino acids. Trimming cost V 7 bases and J 2 bases, with 11 bases left between them. The CDR3 DNA is TGTGCCAGTACCTCGACAGTTAACACTGAAGCTTTCTTT. Protein sequence: CASTSTVNTEAFF.

In DNA form, the CDR3 reads TGTGCCAGCAGTTTACGTCAGGGGCTGGGCTACACCTTC. Translated, it gives CASSLRQGLGYTF. The chain carries TRBV27 and TRBJ1-2; D might be TRBD1 (6 bases). Looked up from germline, CDR1 is MNHEY and CDR2 is SMNVEV (reference sequence). This CDR3 contains 13 residues. V was pared by 2 bases and J by 8 bases, with 12 bases between.